This TCR beta chain derives from a study of long-term antiretroviral therapy in people with HIV. Study-wide points: Relative to control repertoires, HIV repertoires exhibited narrower CDR3 length ranges.

Concerning this clone itself: Its antigen is unknown.

Running of the v3.0 immunoSEQ assay took place at survey level. Sequenced by immunoSEQ multiplex PCR; TCRdb stores in-frame clones only, minus some. The data contain 20,000 to 25,000 clones, more than 65% of them singletons. This specimen was unsorted PBMCs, taken roughly 2.3 years after starting antiretroviral therapy. The sequence was obtained from a man in his forties or fifties with HIV.

The CDR3: CASSGQPNTEAFF. CDR3 DNA: TGTGCCAGCAGTGGACAGCCTAACACTGAAGCTTTCTTT. The chain is built from TRBV2 and TRBJ1-1, with D perhaps TRBD1 (5 bases). Trimming stripped 4 bases from V and 2 bases from J, with 8 bases between. This CDR3 spans 13 amino acids. Germline CDR1 reads SNHLY; CDR2 reads FYNNEI.